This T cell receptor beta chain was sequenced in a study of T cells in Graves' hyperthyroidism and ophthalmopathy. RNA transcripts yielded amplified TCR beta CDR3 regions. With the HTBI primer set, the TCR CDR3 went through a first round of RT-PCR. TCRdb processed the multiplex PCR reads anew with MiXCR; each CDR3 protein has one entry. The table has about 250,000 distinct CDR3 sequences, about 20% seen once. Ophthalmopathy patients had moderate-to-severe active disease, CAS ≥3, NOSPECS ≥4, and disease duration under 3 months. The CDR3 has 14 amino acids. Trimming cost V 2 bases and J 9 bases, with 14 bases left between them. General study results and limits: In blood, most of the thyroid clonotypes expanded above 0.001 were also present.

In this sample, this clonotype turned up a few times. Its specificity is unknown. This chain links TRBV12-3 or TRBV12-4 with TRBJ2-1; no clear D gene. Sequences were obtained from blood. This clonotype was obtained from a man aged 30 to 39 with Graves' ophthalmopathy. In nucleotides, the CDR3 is TGTGCCAGCAGTTTACTTGTCTCCTCCCGTGAGCAGTTCTTC. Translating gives CASSLLVSSREQFF.